One and the same sample provided the 10 T cell receptor beta chains below, sequenced in a study of identifying expanded T cells in peripheral blood. Measured with immunoSEQ multiplex PCR; TCRdb has only the in-frame clones, and not every one. The data show roughly 100,000 clones, 88% seen once. Sample: blood. These TCRs come from a person between 18 and 69 years old in good health.

The chain joins TRBV5-1 to TRBJ1-2; D is possibly TRBD1 (5 bases). V was shortened by 0 bases and J by 4 bases, with 22 bases between the two germline ends. This CDR3 region has 18 residues. CDR1 and CDR2 (germline): SGHRS, YFSETQ. The CDR3 DNA is TGCGCCAGCAGCTTGGTCCTGAGGGGCGGGGGAGAAGCCTATGGCTACACCTTC. This gives the protein CASSLVLRGGGEAYGYTF.

The rearrangement links TRBV27 to TRBJ2-7; TRBD2 aligns across 7 bases. CDR3 length equals 13 residues. The germline V gene encodes CDR1 MNHEY and CDR2 SMNVEV (reference sequence). Losses at the gene ends were 7 bases for V and 3 bases for J; bases not matched to a gene: 6. This CDR3 is CASNMRGSYEQYF. DNA of the CDR3: TGTGCCAGCAACATGCGGGGGAGCTACGAGCAGTACTTC.

As DNA, the CDR3 is TGTGCCAGCACCCCCAGGGGGGGTCAGCCCCAGCATTTT. Encoded protein: CASTPRGGQPQHF. The chain recombines TRBV28 with TRBJ1-5; 7 bases match TRBD1. The V segment lost 7 bases and the J segment 6 bases; nucleotides outside the gene matches: 6. The CDR3 extends over 13 amino acids. The germline gives CDR1 MDHEN, CDR2 SYDVKM.

This clone showed up just once. The chain's CDR3 is CASSRGGSQPQHF. CDR3 DNA sequence: TGTGCCAGCTCTCGTGGGGGGAGTCAGCCCCAGCATTTT. This chain links TRBV27 with TRBJ1-5; D might be TRBD1 (5 bases). The germline gives CDR1 MNHEY, CDR2 SMNVEV (reference sequence). The length of the CDR3 is 13 residues. V dropped 8 bases and J dropped 6 bases, with 14 bases sitting between them.

This chain uses TRBV27 with TRBJ1-1; possible D gene TRBD1, 5 bases. Germline V gives CDR1 MNHEY, CDR2 SMNVEV (reference sequence). The CDR3 consists of 16 residues. V was shortened by 5 bases and J by 0 bases, with 16 bases between the two germline ends. The CDR3 here is CASSDGGKYMNTEAFF. DNA of the CDR3: TGTGCCAGCAGTGACGGGGGGAAATACATGAACACTGAAGCTTTCTTT.

The rearrangement uses TRBV9 and TRBJ2-5; D is unresolved. V was shortened by 4 bases and J by 4 bases, with 5 bases between the two germline ends. CDR3 length equals 11 residues. The germline gives CDR1 SGDLS, CDR2 YYNGEE. The CDR3 loop reads CASSLSETQYF. The CDR3 DNA reads as TGTGCCAGCAGCCTCTCAGAGACCCAGTACTTC. Complete variable domain (other parts from reference TRBV9 and TRBJ2-5): DSGVTQTPKHLITATGQRVTLRCSPRSGDLSVYWYQQSLDQGLQFLIQYYNGEERAKGNILERFSAQQFPDLHSELNLSSLELGDSALYFCASSLSETQYFGPGTRLLVL.

This clone was observed once. V and J are TRBV5-1 and TRBJ2-7, with TRBD1 matching 7 bases. Germline CDR1 reads SGHRS; CDR2 reads YFSETQ. Unmatched junction bases numbered 4, after V lost 0 bases and J lost 7 bases. This CDR3 contains 13 residues. This CDR3 reads CASSLETGWEQYF. For the CDR3, the DNA is TGCGCCAGCAGCTTGGAGACAGGGTGGGAGCAGTACTTC.

This chain uses TRBV5-1 with TRBJ2-5; TRBD1 matches at 8 bases. Germline CDR1 is SGHRS and CDR2 is YFSETQ. The CDR3 sequence is 14 residues long. V shed 4 bases, J shed 1 base, and the junction held 3 bases outside the gene matches. CDR3 DNA: TGCGCCAGCAGCGTACAGGGGGGCCAAGAGACCCAGTACTTC. Translation: CASSVQGGQETQYF.

This chain links TRBV2 with TRBJ2-5, with 12 bases aligning to TRBD1. V gave up 6 bases and J gave up 5 bases; unmatched junction bases: 7. The CDR3 has 15 amino acids. The germline V gene encodes CDR1 SNHLY and CDR2 FYNNEI. In DNA form, the CDR3 reads TGTGCCAGCAGCCCGGGACAGGGGGCGGGGGAGACCCAGTACTTC. It is translated as CASSPGQGAGETQYF.

V is TRBV19 and J is TRBJ2-2; TRBD1 might be the D (5 bases). Trimming took off 6 bases at V and 0 bases at J, with 14 bases between the two ends. The germline V gene has CDR1 LNHDA and CDR2 SQIVND (reference sequence). The CDR3 extends over 16 amino acids. This chain's CDR3 is CASRSVTATNTGELFF. CDR3 DNA: TGTGCCAGTAGGTCCGTGACAGCAACGAACACCGGGGAGCTGTTTTTT.